This TCR beta chain is from a study of cytomegalovirus exposure and HLA in healthy donors. Germline-derived CDR1 and CDR2 are MNHNS and SASEGT. V gave up 3 bases and J gave up 4 bases, with 21 bases separating them. The CDR3 contains 17 residues. PCR was performed using 60 Vbeta and 13 Jbeta primers. Method: immunoSEQ multiplex PCR; TCRdb's copy keeps in-frame clones and lacks some. The sample gives about 160,000 clones, about 80% of which show up once; roughly 1.2% is in the top ten. The chain employs TRBV6-1 and TRBJ1-1; D remains ambiguous. What was sequenced was PBMCs. The clonotype originates from a woman between 45 and 65 years old in good health and CMV-seronegative. Here the CDR3 DNA reads TGTGCCAGCAGTGACCGCGTGGGCGCGGGTTTCGGCACTGAAGCTTTCTTT. Protein: CASSDRVGAGFGTEAFF.